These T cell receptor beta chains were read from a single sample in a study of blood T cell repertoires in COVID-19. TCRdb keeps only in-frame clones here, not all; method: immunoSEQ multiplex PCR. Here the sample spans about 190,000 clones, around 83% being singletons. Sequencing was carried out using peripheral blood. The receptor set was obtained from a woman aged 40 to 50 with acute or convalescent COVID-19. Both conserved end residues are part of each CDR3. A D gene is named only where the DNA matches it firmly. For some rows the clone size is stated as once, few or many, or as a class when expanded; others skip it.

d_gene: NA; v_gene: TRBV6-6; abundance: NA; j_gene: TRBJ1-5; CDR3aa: CASSSRDQNQPQHF; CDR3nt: TGTGCCAGCAGTTCCAGGGATCAAAATCAGCCCCAGCATTTT
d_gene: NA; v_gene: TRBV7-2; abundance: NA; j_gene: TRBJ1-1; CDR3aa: CASSSTGSKDTEAFF; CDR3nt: TGTGCCAGCAGTTCCACAGGGAGTAAGGACACTGAAGCTTTCTTT
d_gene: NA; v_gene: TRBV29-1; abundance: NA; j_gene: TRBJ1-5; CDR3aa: CSVALGARGDQPQHF; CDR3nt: TGCAGCGTGGCTCTAGGGGCGCGAGGAGATCAGCCCCAGCATTTT
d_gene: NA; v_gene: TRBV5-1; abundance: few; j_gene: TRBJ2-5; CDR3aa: CASSLVGDQETQYF; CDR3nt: TGCGCCAGCAGCTTGGTAGGGGACCAAGAGACCCAGTACTTC
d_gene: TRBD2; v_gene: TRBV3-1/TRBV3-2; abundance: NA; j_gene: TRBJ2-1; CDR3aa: CASSQDQAGGLQFF; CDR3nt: TGTGCCAGCAGCCAAGATCAAGCGGGGGGGCTCCAGTTCTTC
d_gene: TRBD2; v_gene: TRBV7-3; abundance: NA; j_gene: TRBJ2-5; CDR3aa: CASSLTSGGYETQYF; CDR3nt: TGTGCCAGCAGCCTGACTAGCGGGGGTTATGAGACCCAGTACTTC
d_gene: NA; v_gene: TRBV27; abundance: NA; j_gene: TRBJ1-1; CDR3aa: CASSLRGPGDATF; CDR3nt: TGTGCCAGCAGTTTGAGAGGGCCAGGGGACGCTACCTTT
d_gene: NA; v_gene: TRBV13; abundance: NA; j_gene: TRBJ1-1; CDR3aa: CASSLSNRGRSRAFF; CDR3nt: TGTGCCAGCAGCCTATCGAACCGGGGGAGGAGTAGAGCTTTCTTT
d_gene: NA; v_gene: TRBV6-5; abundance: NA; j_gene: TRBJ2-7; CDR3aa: CASSYSSRNSYEQYF; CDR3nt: TGTGCCAGCAGTTACTCGAGCAGGAACTCCTACGAGCAGTACTTC
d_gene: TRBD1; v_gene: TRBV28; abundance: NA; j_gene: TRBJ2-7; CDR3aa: CASSVDRGVDEQYF; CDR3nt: TGTGCCAGCAGTGTGGACAGGGGGGTCGACGAGCAGTACTTC
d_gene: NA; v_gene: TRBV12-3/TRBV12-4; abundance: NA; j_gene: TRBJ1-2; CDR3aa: CASSSGGRRGYTF; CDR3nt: TGTGCCAGCTCCTCCGGCGGCCGTCGCGGCTACACCTTC
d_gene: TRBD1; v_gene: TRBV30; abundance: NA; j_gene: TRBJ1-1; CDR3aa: CAWSPGTGALEAFF; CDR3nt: TGTGCCTGGAGTCCCGGGACAGGAGCTCTGGAGGCTTTCTTT
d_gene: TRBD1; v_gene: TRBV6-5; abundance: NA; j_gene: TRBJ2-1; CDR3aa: CASRDRALYNEQFF; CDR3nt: TGTGCCAGCAGGGACAGGGCACTCTACAATGAGCAGTTCTTC
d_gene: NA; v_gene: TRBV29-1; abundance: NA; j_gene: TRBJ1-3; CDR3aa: CSDTGSSGNTIYF; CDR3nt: TGCAGCGATACAGGGTCGTCTGGAAACACCATATATTTT
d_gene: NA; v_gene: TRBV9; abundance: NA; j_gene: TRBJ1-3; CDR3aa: CASSVEPSSGNTIYF; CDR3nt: TGTGCCAGCAGCGTAGAGCCAAGTTCTGGAAACACCATATATTTT
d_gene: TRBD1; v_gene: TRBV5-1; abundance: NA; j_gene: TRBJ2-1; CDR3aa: CASSLIGTGGFNEQFF; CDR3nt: TGCGCCAGCAGCTTGATTGGGACAGGGGGTTTCAATGAGCAGTTCTTC
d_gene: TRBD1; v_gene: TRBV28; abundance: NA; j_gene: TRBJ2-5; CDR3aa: CASTTTGTELFPQETQYF; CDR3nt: TGTGCCAGCACCACTACTGGGACAGAACTATTCCCTCAAGAGACCCAGTACTTC
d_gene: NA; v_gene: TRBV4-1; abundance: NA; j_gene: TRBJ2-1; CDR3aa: CASSQDMELAAAYNEQFF; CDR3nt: TGCGCCAGCAGCCAAGATATGGAGCTCGCGGCGGCCTACAATGAGCAGTTCTTC
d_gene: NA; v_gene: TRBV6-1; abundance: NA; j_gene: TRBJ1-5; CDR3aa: CASSESGGTQPQHF; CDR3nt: TGTGCCAGCAGTGAAAGTGGGGGGACGCAGCCCCAGCATTTT
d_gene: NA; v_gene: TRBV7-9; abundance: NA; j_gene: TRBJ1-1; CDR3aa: CASSLQYTEAFF; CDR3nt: TGTGCCAGCAGCTTACAGTACACTGAAGCTTTCTTT
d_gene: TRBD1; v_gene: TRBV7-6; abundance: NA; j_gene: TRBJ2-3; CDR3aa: CASSSPGGTGSVGDTQYF; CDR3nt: TGTGCCAGCAGCTCCCCCGGGGGGACAGGGTCGGTTGGAGATACGCAGTATTTT